Listed below are T cell receptor beta chains from one sample, sequenced in a study of T-cell memory formation after mild COVID-19. Each CDR3 protein is one row after TCRdb ran MiXCR on the 5' RACE reads. This sample has about 240,000 distinct CDR3 sequences, with 7.5% to 10% found just once. The source material was PBMCs or a T cell subset sorted from them (not recorded which). The receptors were gathered from a man younger than 30 who had mild COVID-19 (a few samples of this study predate the infection). Cell type and time point are not known. CDR3s include the opening cysteine and the closing phenylalanine or tryptophan. Size values are once, few and many counts, or a class for expanded clones, and some rows have none.

V	J	size	CDR3
TRBV30	TRBJ2-3	few	CAWSVETQYF
TRBV4-3	TRBJ2-5	.	CASSQGATSGGETQYF
TRBV6-6	TRBJ2-1	many	CASSYPTRLAGGSSANEQFF
TRBV29-1	TRBJ2-1	few	CSVDRGLNEQFF
TRBV11-2	TRBJ2-1	.	CASSRDRTEDEQFF
TRBV10-3	TRBJ2-3	few	CAISDPRTDTQYF
TRBV29-1	TRBJ1-2	few	CSVETSPNYGYTF
TRBV4-3	TRBJ1-1	few	CASSHLLVRTEAFF
TRBV6-6	TRBJ2-5	.	CASRPGVWEETQYF
TRBV30	TRBJ2-1	many	CAWIDNEQFF
TRBV5-1	TRBJ1-2	few	CASSPTGFYGYTF
TRBV18	TRBJ1-6	.	CASSPPIGTDSPLHF
TRBV18	TRBJ2-5	many	CASSPPLSGAAETQYF
TRBV10-3	TRBJ2-7	many	CAISDRGQDEQYF
TRBV20-1	TRBJ1-5	few	CSATRDTQNQPQHF